These T cell receptor beta chains were read from a single sample in a study of long-term antiretroviral therapy in people with HIV. The method was immunoSEQ multiplex PCR; TCRdb's version includes in-frame clones alone and lacks a portion of them. The sample has over 20,000 clones; more than 70% are singletons. Material: unsorted PBMCs, obtained 0.6 years after starting antiretroviral therapy. All receptors come from a man in his fifties or sixties with HIV. Each CDR3 is given without its conserved first and last residue. Each record gives: V gene, J gene, CDR3 protein.

TRBV5-4	TRBJ2-5	ASSLGRLASETQY
TRBV10-2	TRBJ2-3	ASNPGGGSTDTQY
TRBV5-5	TRBJ1-2	ASSPTTSDSTGYT
TRBV6-4	TRBJ1-1	ASSDQGNTEAF
TRBV10-1	TRBJ1-1	ASRADRAVTEAF
TRBV6-6	TRBJ2-2	ASSWTGTGVGGELF
TRBV4-1	TRBJ1-5	ASSQDGGAVQPQH
TRBV4-1	TRBJ2-5	ASSQGPIGYQETQY
TRBV19	TRBJ2-1	ASSNPGQRGLAAYNEQF
TRBV18	TRBJ2-1	ASSPGARGHEQF
TRBV18	TRBJ1-1	ASSPLIGDTEAF
TRBV9	TRBJ2-2	ASRSGGDTGELF
TRBV10-3	TRBJ1-3	AISDPTGTGNTIY
TRBV28	TRBJ2-7	ASSLPTWRRSSYEQY
TRBV27	TRBJ1-5	ASSPQYNQPQH
TRBV7-3	TRBJ2-7	ASSTSLAGDRHEQY
TRBV28	TRBJ1-3	ASSLPDRGRSGNTIY
TRBV7-9	TRBJ2-3	ASSLGLKDTQY
TRBV27	TRBJ1-2	ASSASGVYGYT
TRBV5-4	TRBJ2-3	ASSSLGRGPTDTQY
TRBV13	TRBJ2-1	ASSIRSSSSYNEQF
TRBV18	TRBJ2-3	ASSPRSDTQY
TRBV5-6	TRBJ1-2	ASIPRGYGYGYT
TRBV28	TRBJ2-5	ASRHAGEETQY
TRBV5-1	TRBJ1-1	ASSLADRTF
TRBV18	TRBJ1-5	ASSPRPRQGPSHQPQH
TRBV5-1	TRBJ2-7	ASSLNELPLSYEQY
TRBV6-5	TRBJ2-2	ASSWTVNTGELF
TRBV12-2	TRBJ1-2	ASRLNEGYT
TRBV18	TRBJ1-2	ASSRPGQGESGYT
TRBV7-9	TRBJ2-1	ASTPGLAIPNEQF
TRBV30	TRBJ1-4	AWAPPGQGQKLF